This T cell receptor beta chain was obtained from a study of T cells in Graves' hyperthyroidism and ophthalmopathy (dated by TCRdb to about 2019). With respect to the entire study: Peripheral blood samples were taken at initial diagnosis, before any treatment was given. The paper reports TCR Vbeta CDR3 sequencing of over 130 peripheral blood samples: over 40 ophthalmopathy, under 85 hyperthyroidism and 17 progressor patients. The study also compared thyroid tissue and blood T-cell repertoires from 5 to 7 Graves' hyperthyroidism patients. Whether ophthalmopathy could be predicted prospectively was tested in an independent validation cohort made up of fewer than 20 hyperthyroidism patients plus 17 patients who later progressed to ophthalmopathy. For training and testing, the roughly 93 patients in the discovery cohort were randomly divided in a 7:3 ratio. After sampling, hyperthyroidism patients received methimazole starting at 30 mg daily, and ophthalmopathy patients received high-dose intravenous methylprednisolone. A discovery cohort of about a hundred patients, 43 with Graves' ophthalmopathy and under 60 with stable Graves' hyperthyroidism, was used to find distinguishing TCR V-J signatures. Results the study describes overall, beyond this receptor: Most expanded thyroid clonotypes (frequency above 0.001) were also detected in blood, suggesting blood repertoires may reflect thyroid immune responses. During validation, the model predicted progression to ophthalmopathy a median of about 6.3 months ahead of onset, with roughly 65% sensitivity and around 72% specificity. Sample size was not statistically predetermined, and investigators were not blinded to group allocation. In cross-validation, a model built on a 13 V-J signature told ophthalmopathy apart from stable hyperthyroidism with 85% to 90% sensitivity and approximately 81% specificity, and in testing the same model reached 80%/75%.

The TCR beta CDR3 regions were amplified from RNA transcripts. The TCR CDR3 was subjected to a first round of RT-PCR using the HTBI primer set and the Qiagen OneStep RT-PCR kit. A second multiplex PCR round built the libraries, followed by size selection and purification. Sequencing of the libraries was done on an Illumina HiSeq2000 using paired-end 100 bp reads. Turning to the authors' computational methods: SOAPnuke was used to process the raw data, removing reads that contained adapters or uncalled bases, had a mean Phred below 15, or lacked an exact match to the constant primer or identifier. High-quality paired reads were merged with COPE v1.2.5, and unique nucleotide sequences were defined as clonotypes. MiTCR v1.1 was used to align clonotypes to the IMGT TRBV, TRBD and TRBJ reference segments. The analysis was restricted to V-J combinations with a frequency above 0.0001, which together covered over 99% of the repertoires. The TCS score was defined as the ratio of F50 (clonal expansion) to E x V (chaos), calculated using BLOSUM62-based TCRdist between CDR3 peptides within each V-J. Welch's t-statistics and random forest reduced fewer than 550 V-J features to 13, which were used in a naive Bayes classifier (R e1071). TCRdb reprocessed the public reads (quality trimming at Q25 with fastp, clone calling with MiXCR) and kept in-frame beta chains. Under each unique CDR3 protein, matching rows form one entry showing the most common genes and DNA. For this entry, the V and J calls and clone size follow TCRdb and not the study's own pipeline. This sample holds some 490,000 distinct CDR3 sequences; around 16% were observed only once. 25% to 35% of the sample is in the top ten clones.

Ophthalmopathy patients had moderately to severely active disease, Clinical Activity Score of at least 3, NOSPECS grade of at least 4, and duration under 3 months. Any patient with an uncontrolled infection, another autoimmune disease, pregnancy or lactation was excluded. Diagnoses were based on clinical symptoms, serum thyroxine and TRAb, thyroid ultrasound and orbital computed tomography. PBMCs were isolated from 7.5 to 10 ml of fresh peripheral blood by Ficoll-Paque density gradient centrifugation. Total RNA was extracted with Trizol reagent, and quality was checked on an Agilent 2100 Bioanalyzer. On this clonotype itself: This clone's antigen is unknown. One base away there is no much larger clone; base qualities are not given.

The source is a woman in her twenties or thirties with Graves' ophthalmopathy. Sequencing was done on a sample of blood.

The CDR3 is CASSADSPRRDTQYF. The DNA sequence reads TGTGCCAGCAGTGCAGACTCCCCCCGTAGAGATACGCAGTATTTT. Recombination connected TRBV6-1 to TRBJ2-3, with an unclear D gene assignment. Its CDR3 holds 15 amino acids, cysteine through phenylalanine. The CDR3 DNA has 45 bases and is translated from base 1. The junction carries 16 bases between V and J, which are trimmed by 4 bases and 5 bases respectively. The germline V gene gives CDR1 as MNHNS and CDR2 as SASEGT.